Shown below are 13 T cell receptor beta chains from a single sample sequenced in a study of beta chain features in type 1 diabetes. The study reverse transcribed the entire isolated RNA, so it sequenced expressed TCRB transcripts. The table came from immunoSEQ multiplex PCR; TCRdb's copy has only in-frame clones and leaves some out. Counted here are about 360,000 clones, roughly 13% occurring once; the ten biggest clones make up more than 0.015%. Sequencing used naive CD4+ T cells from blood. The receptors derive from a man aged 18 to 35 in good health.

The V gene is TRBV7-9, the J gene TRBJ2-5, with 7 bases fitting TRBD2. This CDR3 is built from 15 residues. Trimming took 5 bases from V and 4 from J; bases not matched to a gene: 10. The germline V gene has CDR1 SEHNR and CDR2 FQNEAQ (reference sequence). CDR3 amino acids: CASSPVGGSPETQYF. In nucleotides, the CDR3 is TGTGCCAGCAGCCCCGTCGGCGGGAGCCCAGAGACCCAGTACTTC.

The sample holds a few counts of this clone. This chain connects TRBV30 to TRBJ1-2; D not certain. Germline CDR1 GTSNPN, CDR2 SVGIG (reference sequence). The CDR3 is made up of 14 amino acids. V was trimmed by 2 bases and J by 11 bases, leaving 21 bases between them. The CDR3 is CAWSTTLGATGYTF. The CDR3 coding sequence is TGTGCCTGGAGTACTACATTAGGCGCGACGGGGTACACCTTC.

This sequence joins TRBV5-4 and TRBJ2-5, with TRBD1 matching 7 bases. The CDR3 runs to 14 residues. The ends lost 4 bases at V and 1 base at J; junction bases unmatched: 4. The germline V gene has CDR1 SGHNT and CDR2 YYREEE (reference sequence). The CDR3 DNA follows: TGTGCCAGCAGCATCAGGGACAGCCAAGAGACCCAGTACTTC. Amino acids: CASSIRDSQETQYF.

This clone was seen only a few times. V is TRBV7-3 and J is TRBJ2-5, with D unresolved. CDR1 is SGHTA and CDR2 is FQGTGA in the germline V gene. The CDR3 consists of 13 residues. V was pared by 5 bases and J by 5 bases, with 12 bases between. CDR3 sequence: CASSPGWRETQYF. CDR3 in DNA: TGTGCCAGCAGCCCCGGGTGGCGTGAGACCCAGTACTTC.

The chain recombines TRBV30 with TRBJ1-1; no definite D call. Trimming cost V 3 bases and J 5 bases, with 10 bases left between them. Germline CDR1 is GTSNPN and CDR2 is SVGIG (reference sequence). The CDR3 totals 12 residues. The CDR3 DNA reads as TGTGCCTGGAGATCTGGGGAGACTGAAGCTTTCTTT. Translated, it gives CAWRSGETEAFF. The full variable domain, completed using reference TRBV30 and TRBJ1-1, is SQTIHQWPATLVQPVGSPLSLECTVEGTSNPNLYWYRQAAGRGLQLLFYSVGIGQISSEVPQNLSASRPQDRQFILSSKKLLLSDSGFYLCAWRSGETEAFFGQGTRLTVV.

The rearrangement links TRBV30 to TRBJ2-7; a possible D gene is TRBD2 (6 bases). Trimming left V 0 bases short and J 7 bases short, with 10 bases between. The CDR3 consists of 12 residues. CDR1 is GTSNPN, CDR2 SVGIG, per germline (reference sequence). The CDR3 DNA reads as TGTGCCTGGAGTGTAGAGGCGGGGGAGCAGTACTTC. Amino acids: CAWSVEAGEQYF.

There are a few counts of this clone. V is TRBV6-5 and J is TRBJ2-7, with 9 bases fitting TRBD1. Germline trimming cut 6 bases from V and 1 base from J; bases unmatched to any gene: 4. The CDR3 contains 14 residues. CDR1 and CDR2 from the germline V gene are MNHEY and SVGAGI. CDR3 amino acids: CASRRDRGSYEQYF. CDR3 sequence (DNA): TGTGCCAGCAGGAGAGACAGGGGGTCCTACGAGCAGTACTTC.

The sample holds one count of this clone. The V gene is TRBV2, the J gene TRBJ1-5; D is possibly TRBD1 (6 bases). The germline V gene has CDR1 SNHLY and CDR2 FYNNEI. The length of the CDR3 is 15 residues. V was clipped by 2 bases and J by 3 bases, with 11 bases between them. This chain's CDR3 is CASSERTALNQPQHF. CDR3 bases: TGTGCCAGCAGTGAAAGGACAGCGCTCAATCAGCCCCAGCATTTT.

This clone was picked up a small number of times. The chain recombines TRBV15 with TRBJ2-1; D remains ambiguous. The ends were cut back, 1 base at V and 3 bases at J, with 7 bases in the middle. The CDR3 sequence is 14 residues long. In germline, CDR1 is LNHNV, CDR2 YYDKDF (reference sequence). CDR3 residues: CATSRGGGYNEQFF. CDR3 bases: TGTGCCACCAGCAGAGGTGGCGGCTACAATGAGCAGTTCTTC. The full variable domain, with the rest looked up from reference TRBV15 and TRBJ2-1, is DAMVIQNPRYQVTQFGKPVTLSCSQTLNHNVMYWYQQKSSQAPKLLFHYYDKDFNNEADTPDNFQSRRPNTSFCFLDIRSPGLGDTAMYLCATSRGGGYNEQFFGPGTRLTVL.

The CDR3 spells CASSISPGQRLNYGYTF. CDR3 DNA sequence: TGCGCCAGCAGTATCTCGCCAGGGCAACGTCTTAACTATGGCTACACCTTC. The chain links TRBV5-1 to TRBJ1-2, with a possible D match to TRBD1 (5 bases). Germline assignment: CDR1 SGHRS and CDR2 YFSETQ. This CDR3 comprises 17 residues. Trimming took 5 bases from V and 1 from J, leaving 21 bases between them.

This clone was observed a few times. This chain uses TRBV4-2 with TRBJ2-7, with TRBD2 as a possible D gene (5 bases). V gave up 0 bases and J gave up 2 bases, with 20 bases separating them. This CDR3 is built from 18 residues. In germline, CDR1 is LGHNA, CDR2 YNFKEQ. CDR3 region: CASSQDPPGQMRAYEQYF. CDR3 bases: TGTGCCAGCAGCCAAGATCCTCCTGGCCAAATGAGGGCCTACGAGCAGTACTTC.

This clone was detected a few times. The CDR3 here is CAWSVRGGSHGYTF. CDR3 nucleotide sequence: TGTGCCTGGAGTGTAAGAGGAGGGTCCCATGGCTACACCTTC. This rearrangement joins TRBV30 to TRBJ1-2; D is unclear. Germline-derived CDR1 and CDR2 are GTSNPN and SVGIG (reference sequence). The ends were cut back, 0 bases at V and 6 bases at J, with 14 bases in the middle. The length of the CDR3 is 14 residues.

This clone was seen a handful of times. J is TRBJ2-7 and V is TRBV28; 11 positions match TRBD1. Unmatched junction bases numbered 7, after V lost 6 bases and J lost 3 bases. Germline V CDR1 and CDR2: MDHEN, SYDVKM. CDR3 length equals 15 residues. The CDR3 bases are TGTGCCAGCAGCCCGGGACAGGGGGTATTCTACGAGCAGTACTTC. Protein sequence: CASSPGQGVFYEQYF.